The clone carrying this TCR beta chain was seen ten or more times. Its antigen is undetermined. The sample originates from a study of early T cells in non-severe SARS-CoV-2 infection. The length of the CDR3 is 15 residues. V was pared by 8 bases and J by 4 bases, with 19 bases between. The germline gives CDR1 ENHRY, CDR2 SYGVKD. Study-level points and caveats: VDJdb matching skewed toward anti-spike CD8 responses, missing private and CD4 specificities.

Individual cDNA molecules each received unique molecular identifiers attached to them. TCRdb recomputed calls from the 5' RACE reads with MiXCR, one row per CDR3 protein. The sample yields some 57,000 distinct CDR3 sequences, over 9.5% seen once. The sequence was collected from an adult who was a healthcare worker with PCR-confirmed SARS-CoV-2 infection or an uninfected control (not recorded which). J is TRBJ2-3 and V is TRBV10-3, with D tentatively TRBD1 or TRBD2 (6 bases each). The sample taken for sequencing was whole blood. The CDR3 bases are TGTGCCATCCGTTCTGGATTGGGGGGCCCAGATACGCAGTATTTT. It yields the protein CAIRSGLGGPDTQYF.